This T cell receptor beta chain appears in the sequencing data of a study of response to subunit inactivated influenza vaccine (dated by TCRdb to 2016 to 2019). Turning to the overall study: Deep quantitative T cell receptor repertoire profiling was used in the study to track responses to a trivalent subunit inactivated influenza vaccine.

The germline V gene (reference sequence) sets CDR1 to GTSNPN and CDR2 to SVGIG. The junction carries 15 bases between V and J, which are trimmed by 3 bases and 2 bases respectively. The CDR3 goes from the cysteine to the phenylalanine over 15 residues. Only the CDR3 DNA is retained, 45 bases long and in frame from the first base. Library construction relied on RT-PCR. The listed sequencing device is Illumina HiSeq 2500. TCRdb redid the processing of the public reads, applying fastp at Q25 and MiXCR, and retained in-frame beta chains. Here each entry gathers all rows of one CDR3 protein and keeps the most common genes and DNA. This sample has about 700,000 distinct CDR3 sequences in its table, and roughly 14% of those were observed once. About 9.9% of the sample belongs to the ten largest clones. This clonotype was seen only a few times. Its specific antigen is unknown. Per-base quality was not reported, and no clone a single base away is much larger than it.

The research as a whole found: According to the authors, only a limited number of new T cells may be recruited by each seasonal influenza vaccination.

This chain joins TRBV30 to TRBJ2-3, with a tentative D gene TRBD2 over 6 matching bases. The receptor's source is a middle-aged man who received an inactivated influenza vaccine. Donor details come from another sample of the same person, matched by shared clones. Source: PBMCs from blood, taken 11 to 12 days after vaccination. The nucleotides read TGTGCCTGGAGAGGATGGCGGGGAGTCACAGATACGCAGTATTTT. It specifies CAWRGWRGVTDTQYF.